This TCR beta chain is from a study of molecular identifiers for immune sequencing clone quantification. Overall study findings and caveats: Identical TCR molecules that share a barcode could lead to an underestimation of highly expanded clone sizes.

Sorting was used to obtain naive CD8 T cells (CD8+CD4-CCR7+CD45RA+). Regarding this clonotype: Its matching antigen is unknown.

Both previously described methods and listed TCR primers were employed to make bulk TCR libraries. MiXCR, run by TCRdb on the PCR reads, gives a single entry per CDR3 protein. This sample yields about 510,000 distinct CDR3 sequences, of which roughly 24% are seen a single time; roughly 0.77% belongs to the top ten. The specimen was naive CD8+ T cells from blood, with Jurkat cell RNA spiked in. Documented subset: FACS-sorted CD8+CD4-CCR7+CD45RA+ naive T cells. The source of this sequence is a human donor in good health. Some libraries in this study had Jurkat cell RNA spiked in.

In nucleotides, the CDR3 is TGTGCCAGCAGCTTAGCTCGGTCGGGTTTGGAGACCCAGTACTTC. Translated, it gives CASSLARSGLETQYF. The chain uses TRBV7-9 and TRBJ2-5, with D unclear. Germline V lookup: CDR1 SEHNR, CDR2 FQNEAQ (reference sequence). Trimming took 0 bases from V and 5 from J, leaving 13 bases between them. The CDR3 spans 15 residues.